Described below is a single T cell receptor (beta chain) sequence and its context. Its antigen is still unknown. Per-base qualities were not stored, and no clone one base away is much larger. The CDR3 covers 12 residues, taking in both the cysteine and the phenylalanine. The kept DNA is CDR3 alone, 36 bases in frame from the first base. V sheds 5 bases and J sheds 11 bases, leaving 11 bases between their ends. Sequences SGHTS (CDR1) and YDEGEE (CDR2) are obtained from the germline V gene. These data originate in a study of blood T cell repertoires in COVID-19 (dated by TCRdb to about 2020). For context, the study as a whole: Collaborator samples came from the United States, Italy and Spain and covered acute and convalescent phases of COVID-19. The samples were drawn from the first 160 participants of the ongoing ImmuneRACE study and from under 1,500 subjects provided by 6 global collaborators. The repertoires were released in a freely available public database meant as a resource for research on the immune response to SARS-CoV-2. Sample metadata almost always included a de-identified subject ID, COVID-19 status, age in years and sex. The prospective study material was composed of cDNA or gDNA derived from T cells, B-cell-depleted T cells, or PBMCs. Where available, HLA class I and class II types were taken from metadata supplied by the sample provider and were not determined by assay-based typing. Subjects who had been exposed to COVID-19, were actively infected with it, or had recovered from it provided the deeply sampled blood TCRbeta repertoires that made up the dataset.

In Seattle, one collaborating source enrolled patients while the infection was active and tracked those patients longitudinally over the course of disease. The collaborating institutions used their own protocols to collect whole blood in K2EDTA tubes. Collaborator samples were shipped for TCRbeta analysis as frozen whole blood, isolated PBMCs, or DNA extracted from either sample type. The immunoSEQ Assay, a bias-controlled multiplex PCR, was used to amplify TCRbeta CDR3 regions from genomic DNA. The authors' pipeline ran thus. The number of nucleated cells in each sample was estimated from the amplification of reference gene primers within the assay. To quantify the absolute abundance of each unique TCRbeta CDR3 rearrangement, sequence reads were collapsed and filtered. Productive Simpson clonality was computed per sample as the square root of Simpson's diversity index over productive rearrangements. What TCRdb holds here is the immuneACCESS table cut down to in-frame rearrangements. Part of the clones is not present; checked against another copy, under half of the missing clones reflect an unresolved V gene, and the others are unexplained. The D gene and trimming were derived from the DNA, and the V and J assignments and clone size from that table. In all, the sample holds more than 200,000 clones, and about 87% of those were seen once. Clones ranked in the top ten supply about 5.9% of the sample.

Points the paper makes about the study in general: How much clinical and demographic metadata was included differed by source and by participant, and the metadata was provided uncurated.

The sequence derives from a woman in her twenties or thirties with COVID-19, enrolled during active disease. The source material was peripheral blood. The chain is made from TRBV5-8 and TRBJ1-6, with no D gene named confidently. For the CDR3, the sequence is CASRFDTPPLHF. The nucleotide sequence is TGTGCCAGCAGGTTTGACACGCCACCCCTCCACTTT.